These 20 T cell receptor beta chains originate from one sample sequenced in a study of persistence of HIV-infected CD4 T cells. Cells were stimulated with overlapping HIV-1 Gag 15-mer peptides. CD40L-negative CD69-negative CD45RO-high memory CD4+ T cells were sorted as populations depleted of antigen-responding cells. Antigens of these TCRs are unknown. Sequencing used immunoSEQ version 4 in survey mode. Sequencing was performed with immunoSEQ multiplex PCR; in TCRdb, only in-frame clones are kept and a portion is missing. The table has about 36,000 clones, approximately 78% seen once. The source material was cultured CD4+ T cells from PBMCs, sampled from a patient who received antiretroviral therapy. Receptors were obtained from an adult with HIV. The donor label of this sample is uncertain.

The chain joins TRBV6-5 to TRBJ2-2, with no clear D. The V and J ends lost 7 bases and 0 bases respectively, with 9 bases between them. Germline V gives CDR1 MNHEY, CDR2 SVGAGI. This CDR3 comprises 14 residues. DNA for the CDR3: TGTGCCAGCACCCCTCAGGCGAACACCGGGGAGCTGTTTTTT. It encodes CASTPQANTGELFF.

This clone was seen a handful of times. V is TRBV11-3 and J is TRBJ2-7, with a weak D call TRBD2 (5 bases). Trimming removed 5 bases from V and 5 bases from J, with 16 bases in between. The CDR3 extends over 14 amino acids. Germline V gene lookup returns CDR1 SGHNT and CDR2 YENEEA. The CDR3 sequence is CASSAWGGEHEQYF. CDR3 coding DNA: TGTGCCAGCAGCGCCTGGGGTGGGGAGCACGAGCAGTACTTC.

V gene TRBV19 combines with J gene TRBJ1-2, with 8 nucleotides matching TRBD1. V was clipped by 4 bases and J by 3 bases; unmatched bases: 7. From germline, CDR1 is LNHDA and CDR2 SQIVND (reference sequence). This CDR3 is 15 amino acids long. CDR3 DNA sequence: TGTGCCAGTAGTAAGCAACAGGGGGGGGACTATGGCTACACCTTC. Translated: CASSKQQGGDYGYTF. The full variable domain, with the rest looked up from reference TRBV19 and TRBJ1-2, is DGGITQSPKYLFRKEGQNVTLSCEQNLNHDAMYWYRQDPGQGLRLIYYSQIVNDFQKGDIAEGYSVSREKKESFPLTVTSAQKNPTAFYLCASSKQQGGDYGYTFGSGTRLTVV.

The chain combines TRBV7-3 with TRBJ2-3, with 8 positions matching TRBD1. This CDR3 spans 14 amino acids. Germline loops: CDR1 SGHTA, CDR2 FQGTGA. Trimming took 5 bases from V and 4 from J; bases not matched to a gene: 5. CDR3 nucleotide sequence: TGTGCCAGCAGCCCGGACAGGGCTTCAGATACGCAGTATTTT. The encoded protein is CASSPDRASDTQYF.

This chain uses TRBV3-1 (or the pseudogene TRBV3-2) with TRBJ1-2; unclear D gene. The CDR3 extends over 13 amino acids. Germline V CDR1 and CDR2: LGHDT, YNNKEL (reference sequence). The germline V and J ends were trimmed by 3 bases and 4 bases, with 9 bases remaining between them. The CDR3 DNA sequence: TGTGCCAGCAGCCATTGGATCTCCTATGGCTACACCTTC. This gives the protein CASSHWISYGYTF.

This sequence joins TRBV4-1 and TRBJ1-2, with a tentative D call TRBD1 (5 bases). With 0 bases removed from V and 8 bases from J, the gap between germline ends came to 22 bases. The germline CDR1 and CDR2 sequences are MGHRA and YSYEKL. This CDR3 contains 17 residues. CDR3 region: CASSQEKGSWLLEGYTF. In nucleotides, the CDR3 is TGCGCCAGCAGCCAAGAAAAGGGGTCTTGGCTGTTGGAAGGCTACACCTTC.

V is TRBV6-5 and J is TRBJ1-6; D might be TRBD1 (5 bases). The CDR3 loop spans 15 amino acids. The germline CDR1 and CDR2 sequences are MNHEY and SVGAGI. V was shortened by 6 bases and J by 7 bases, with 16 bases between the two germline ends. This CDR3 reads CASRPEPGGNSPLHF. CDR3 coding DNA: TGTGCCAGCAGGCCCGAGCCGGGGGGGAATTCACCCCTCCACTTT.

V usage is TRBV29-1 and J usage is TRBJ2-3, with D perhaps TRBD2 (5 bases). Germline lookup yields CDR1 SQVTM and CDR2 ANQGSEA. The V and J ends lost 3 bases and 1 base respectively, with 23 bases between them. CDR3 size: 18 residues. Here the CDR3 DNA reads TGCAGCGTTGATATTGCACTAGTGAGTCTCTACGGCACAGATACGCAGTATTTT. Its protein is CSVDIALVSLYGTDTQYF.

The V call is TRBV5-1, the J call TRBJ1-4; D uncertain. This CDR3 contains 13 residues. V lost 0 bases and J lost 8, with 8 bases in between. Germline values: CDR1 SGHRS, CDR2 YFSETQ. CDR3 sequence: CASSLETGEKLFF. The DNA for the CDR3 is TGCGCCAGCAGCTTGGAGACGGGCGAAAAACTGTTTTTT.

The V call is TRBV5-8, the J call TRBJ1-6; D ambiguous. The germline gives CDR1 SGHTS, CDR2 YDEGEE. This CDR3 spans 17 amino acids. V was trimmed by 0 bases and J by 6 bases, leaving 16 bases between them. CDR3 bases: TGTGCCAGCAGCTTGGGTGCGGTAGGGTGGAGTAATTCACCCCTCCACTTT. This gives the protein CASSLGAVGWSNSPLHF.

DNA of the CDR3: TGTGCCAGCAGCTCCCTCGGCAATCAGCCCCAGCATTTT. Its protein is CASSSLGNQPQHF. The V call is TRBV9, the J call TRBJ1-5; D gene unclear. V was cut by 4 bases and J by 2 bases, with 7 bases left in between. In germline, CDR1 is SGDLS, CDR2 YYNGEE. The CDR3 length is 13 residues.

CDR3: CASSIGGSGYTF. For the CDR3, the DNA is TGTGCCAGTAGTATAGGAGGCTCCGGCTACACCTTC. This chain uses TRBV19 with TRBJ1-2; no reliable D call. V was pared by 1 base and J by 8 bases, with 8 bases between. In germline, CDR1 is LNHDA, CDR2 SQIVND (reference sequence). The CDR3 length is 12 residues.

This chain uses TRBV3-1 (or the pseudogene TRBV3-2) with TRBJ2-7; D uncertain. The germline gives CDR1 LGHDT, CDR2 YNNKEL (reference sequence). CDR3 size: 15 residues. The ends were cut back, 3 bases at V and 1 base at J, with 13 bases in the middle. The DNA of the CDR3 is TGTGCCAGCAGCCAGATGGTAGGTCTGTCCTACGAGCAGTACTTC. This encodes CASSQMVGLSYEQYF.

The V gene is TRBV14, the J gene TRBJ1-1; D is ambiguous. V was shortened by 2 bases and J by 6 bases, with 4 bases between the two germline ends. This CDR3 comprises 11 residues. CDR1 and CDR2 from the germline V gene are SGHDN and FVKESK. This CDR3 reads CASSQSPEAFF. The CDR3 nucleotides read TGTGCCAGCAGCCAATCCCCTGAAGCTTTCTTT.

The table lists this clone with a count of one. This chain connects TRBV7-9 to TRBJ1-1; the D is unclear. The CDR3 runs 19 residues. Germline CDR1 reads SEHNR; CDR2 reads FQNEAQ (reference sequence). Trimming removed 2 bases at V and 0 bases at J, with 22 bases between. The CDR3 nucleotides read TGTGCCAGCAGCTTATATTATTTTCCGGCAGTAACCCTGAACACTGAAGCTTTCTTT. Translating it yields CASSLYYFPAVTLNTEAFF. Full variable domain (remainder filled in from reference TRBV7-9 and TRBJ1-1): DTGVSQNPRHKITKRGQNVTFRCDPISEHNRLYWYRQTLGQGPEFLTYFQNEAQLEKSRLLSDRFSAERPKGSFSTLEIQRTEQGDSAMYLCASSLYYFPAVTLNTEAFFGQGTRLTVV.

V usage is TRBV6-5 and J usage is TRBJ2-1, with 13 bases identical to TRBD2. Trimming took 6 bases from V and 6 from J; bases not matched to a gene: 5. CDR3 length: 15 residues. Germline lookup yields CDR1 MNHEY and CDR2 SVGAGI. CDR3: CASRPWTSGGNEQFF. The DNA of the CDR3 is TGTGCCAGCAGACCTTGGACTAGCGGGGGCAATGAGCAGTTCTTC.

This chain uses TRBV24-1 with TRBJ1-5; D might be TRBD1 (5 bases). Deletions cut 4 bases from V and 4 bases from J, with 10 bases between. Germline lookup yields CDR1 KGHDR and CDR2 SFDVKD. The CDR3 totals 14 residues. Here the CDR3 DNA reads TGTGCCACCAGTGACCCAGGGACTAATCAGCCCCAGCATTTT. Translation gives CATSDPGTNQPQHF.

The rearrangement joins TRBV3-1 (or the pseudogene TRBV3-2) to TRBJ1-5, with TRBD1 identical over 8 bases. The length of the CDR3 is 15 residues. In germline, CDR1 is LGHDT, CDR2 YNNKEL (reference sequence). V gave up 4 bases and J gave up 4 bases; unmatched junction bases: 6. The CDR3 coding sequence is TGTGCCAGCAGCCCTCGACAGGGGAGGAATCAGCCCCAGCATTTT. Translating gives CASSPRQGRNQPQHF.

The chain carries TRBV5-1 and TRBJ2-5, with TRBD1 matching over 9 bases. The V gene's germline CDR1 is SGHRS and CDR2 YFSETQ. The CDR3 totals 15 residues. Trimming removed 3 bases from V and 3 bases from J; junction bases left unmatched: 6. CDR3 sequence reads: CASSWTGTGKETQYF. The CDR3 DNA sequence: TGCGCCAGCAGCTGGACCGGGACAGGGAAAGAGACCCAGTACTTC.

V is TRBV7-9 and J is TRBJ1-1, with D possibly being TRBD1 (5 bases). Per germline, CDR1 SEHNR and CDR2 FQNEAQ (reference sequence). The CDR3 consists of 14 residues. V was trimmed by 5 bases and J by 7 bases, leaving 17 bases between them. CDR3 loop: CASSGGLGEGEAFF. DNA for the CDR3: TGTGCCAGCAGCGGCGGGTTGGGGGAGGGTGAAGCTTTCTTT.